What follows are 9 T cell receptor beta chains derived from one specimen sequenced in a study of identical twins. TCRdb called the 5' RACE reads again in MiXCR, with one record for every CDR3 protein. Of some 630,000 distinct CDR3 sequences listed, about 7.1% are singletons. These sequences were also reported in another study, on yellow fever vaccine responses in identical twins.

Material: PBMCs. The receptors were sampled from a woman between 18 and 30 years old in good health.

The rearrangement uses TRBV2 and TRBJ2-5, with D perhaps given as TRBD1 or TRBD2 (5 bases each). The CDR3 runs 14 residues. CDR1 is SNHLY, CDR2 FYNNEI, per germline. V was shortened by 6 bases and J by 4 bases, with 15 bases between the two germline ends. The CDR3 is CASSHEWGSETQYF. CDR3 in DNA: TGTGCCAGCAGCCATGAGTGGGGGTCAGAGACCCAGTACTTC.

For this clonotype: This likely comes from a read error, as the CDR3 has no conserved phenylalanine or tryptophan at its end. V is TRBV4-2 and J is TRBJ2-7, with TRBD2 matching 9 bases. The germline gives CDR1 LGHNA, CDR2 YNFKEQ. Trimming removed 1 base from V and 7 bases from J; junction bases left unmatched: 11. CDR3 length equals 16 residues. CDR3 nucleotide sequence: TGTGCCAGCAGCCAAGGGCCGGGACTAGCAGGCGTTGAGCAGTACCTC. It is translated as CASSQGPGLAGVEQYL.

This clonotype was found many times. The rearrangement links TRBV15 to TRBJ2-1, with D maybe TRBD1 (6 bases). From germline, CDR1 is LNHNV and CDR2 YYDKDF (reference sequence). This CDR3 spans 15 amino acids. V lost 0 bases and J lost 4, with 10 bases in between. The CDR3 reads CATSRDRGSYNEQFF. CDR3 coding DNA: TGTGCCACCAGCAGAGATAGGGGGTCGTACAATGAGCAGTTCTTC.

This clonotype was counted ten times or more. This rearrangement joins TRBV20-1 to TRBJ2-7; 13 bases match TRBD2. CDR1 is DFQATT and CDR2 is SNEGSKA in the germline V gene (reference sequence). The ends lost 4 bases at V and 3 bases at J; junction bases unmatched: 6. This CDR3 region has 15 residues. Here the CDR3 reads CSATPTSGRVYEQYF. The CDR3 coding sequence is TGCAGTGCTACTCCTACTAGCGGGAGGGTCTACGAGCAGTACTTC.

This clonotype appeared many times. This chain joins TRBV29-1 and TRBJ2-3, with a possible D match to TRBD2 (5 bases). CDR1 is SQVTM and CDR2 is ANQGSEA in the germline V gene. V was clipped by 4 bases and J by 8 bases, with 7 bases between them. There are 10 residues in the CDR3. The DNA for the CDR3 is TGCAGCGTTGGAGAGGGTACGCAGTATTTT. The encoded protein is CSVGEGTQYF.

The chain combines TRBV19 with TRBJ1-3, with D unresolved. The CDR3 runs to 15 residues. The ends were cut back, 6 bases at V and 1 base at J, with 13 bases in the middle. Germline V CDR1 and CDR2: LNHDA, SQIVND (reference sequence). The DNA for the CDR3 is TGTGCCAGTAGCCAAACCTTGATATCTGGAAACACCATATATTTT. Protein: CASSQTLISGNTIYF.

The chain uses TRBV2 and TRBJ1-1, with D possibly matching TRBD1 (5 bases). The CDR3 extends over 12 amino acids. Trimming shortened V by 7 bases and J by 5 bases, and 11 bases separated the two germline ends. Germline V gives CDR1 SNHLY, CDR2 FYNNEI. CDR3 residues: CASTRVDTEAFF. In nucleotides, the CDR3 is TGTGCCAGCACCAGGGTAGATACTGAAGCTTTCTTT.

A few counts support this clonotype. This sequence joins TRBV11-2 and TRBJ1-1; D possibly corresponds to TRBD1 (5 bases). Germline assignment: CDR1 SGHAT and CDR2 FQNNGV. V was cut by 4 bases and J by 4 bases, with 16 bases left in between. CDR3 length: 15 amino acids. The CDR3 here is CASSSISGVATEAFF. CDR3 nucleotides: TGTGCCAGCAGCTCCATCTCGGGGGTGGCCACTGAAGCTTTCTTT.

This clonotype was recorded many times. This rearrangement joins TRBV5-1 to TRBJ1-6, with D possibly being TRBD1 (6 bases). V lost 4 bases and J 9 bases, leaving 20 bases between the germline ends. The germline V gene encodes CDR1 SGHRS and CDR2 YFSETQ. The CDR3 covers 16 residues. The CDR3 spells CASSLWDTPSGSPLHF. The CDR3 DNA reads TGCGCCAGCAGCCTCTGGGACACCCCCAGTGGTTCACCCCTCCACTTT.